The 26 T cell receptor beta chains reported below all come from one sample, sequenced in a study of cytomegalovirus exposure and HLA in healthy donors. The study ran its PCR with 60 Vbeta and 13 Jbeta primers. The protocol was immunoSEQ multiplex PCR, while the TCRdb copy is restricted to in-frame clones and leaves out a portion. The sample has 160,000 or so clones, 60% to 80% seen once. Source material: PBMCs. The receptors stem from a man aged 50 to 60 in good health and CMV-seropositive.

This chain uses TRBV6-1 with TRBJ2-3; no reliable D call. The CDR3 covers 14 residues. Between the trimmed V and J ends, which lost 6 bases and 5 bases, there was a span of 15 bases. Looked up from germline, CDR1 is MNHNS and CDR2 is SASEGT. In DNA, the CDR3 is TGTGCCAGCAGCCTAGGTCAAAGTGGAGATACGCAGTATTTT. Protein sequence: CASSLGQSGDTQYF.

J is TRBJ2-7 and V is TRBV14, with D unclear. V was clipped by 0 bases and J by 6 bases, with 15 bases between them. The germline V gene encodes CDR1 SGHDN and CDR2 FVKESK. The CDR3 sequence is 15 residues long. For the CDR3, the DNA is TGTGCCAGCAGCCAAGATCCCCCAGGATATTTCGAGCAGTACTTC. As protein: CASSQDPPGYFEQYF.

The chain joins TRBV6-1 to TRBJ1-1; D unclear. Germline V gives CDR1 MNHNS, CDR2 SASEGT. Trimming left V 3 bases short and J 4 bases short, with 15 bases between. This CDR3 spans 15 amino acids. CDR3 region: CASSDPFRGSTEAFF. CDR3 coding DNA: TGTGCCAGCAGTGACCCTTTCCGGGGATCCACTGAAGCTTTCTTT.

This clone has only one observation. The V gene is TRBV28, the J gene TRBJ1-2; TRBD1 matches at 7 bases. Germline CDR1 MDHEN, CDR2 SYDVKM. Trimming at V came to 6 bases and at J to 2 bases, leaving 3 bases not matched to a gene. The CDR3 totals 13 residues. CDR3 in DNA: TGTGCCAGCAGGTCGGGACAGAACTATGGCTACACCTTC. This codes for CASRSGQNYGYTF.

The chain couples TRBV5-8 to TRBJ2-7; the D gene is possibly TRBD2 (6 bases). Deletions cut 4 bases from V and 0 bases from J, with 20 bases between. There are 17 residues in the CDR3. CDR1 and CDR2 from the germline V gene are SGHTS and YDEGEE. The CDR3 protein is CASSADWGRGTSYEQYF. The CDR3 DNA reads TGTGCCAGCAGCGCTGATTGGGGTCGGGGGACCTCCTACGAGCAGTACTTC.

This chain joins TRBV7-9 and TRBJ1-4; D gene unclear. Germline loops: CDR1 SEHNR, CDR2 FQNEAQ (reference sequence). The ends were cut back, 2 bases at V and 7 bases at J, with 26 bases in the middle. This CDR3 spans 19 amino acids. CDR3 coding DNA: TGTGCCAGCAGCTTACCTGTTGTTATCGGGGTCGGACTAAGTGAAAAACTGTTTTTT. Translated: CASSLPVVIGVGLSEKLFF.

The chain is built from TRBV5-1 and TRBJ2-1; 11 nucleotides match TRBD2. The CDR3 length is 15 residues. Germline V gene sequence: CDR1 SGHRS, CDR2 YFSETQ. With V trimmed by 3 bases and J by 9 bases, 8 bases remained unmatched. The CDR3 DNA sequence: TGCGCCAGCAGCTCGCTAGCGGGGGGTTCGAGTGAGCAGTTCTTC. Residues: CASSSLAGGSSEQFF.

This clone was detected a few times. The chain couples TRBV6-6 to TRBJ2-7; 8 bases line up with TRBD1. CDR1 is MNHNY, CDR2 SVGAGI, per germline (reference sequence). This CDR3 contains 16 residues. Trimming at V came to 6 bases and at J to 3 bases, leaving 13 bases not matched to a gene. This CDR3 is CASSTAQGDKGYEQYF. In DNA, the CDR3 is TGTGCCAGCAGCACAGCACAGGGGGACAAGGGCTACGAGCAGTACTTC.

CDR3 region: CASSVEGAGGLGDTQYF. The CDR3 nucleotides read TGTGCCAGCAGCGTAGAAGGAGCGGGGGGGCTTGGAGATACGCAGTATTTT. The rearrangement joins TRBV9 to TRBJ2-3, with 10 bases fitting TRBD2. CDR3 size: 17 residues. V lost 0 bases and J lost 5; bases outside the gene matches: 9. Germline-derived CDR1 and CDR2 are SGDLS and YYNGEE.

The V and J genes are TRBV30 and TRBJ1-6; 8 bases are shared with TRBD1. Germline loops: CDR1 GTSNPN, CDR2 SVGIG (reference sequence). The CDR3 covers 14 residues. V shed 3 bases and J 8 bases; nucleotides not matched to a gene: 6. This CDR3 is CAWRDRVRYSPLHF. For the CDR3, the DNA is TGTGCCTGGAGGGACAGGGTCCGATATTCACCCCTCCACTTT.

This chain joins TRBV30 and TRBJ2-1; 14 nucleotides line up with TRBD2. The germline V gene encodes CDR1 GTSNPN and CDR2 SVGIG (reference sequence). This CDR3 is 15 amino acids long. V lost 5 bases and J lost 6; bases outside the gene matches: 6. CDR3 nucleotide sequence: TGTGCCTGGGCCCAGACTAGCGGGGGGGTCAATGAGCAGTTCTTC. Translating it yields CAWAQTSGGVNEQFF.

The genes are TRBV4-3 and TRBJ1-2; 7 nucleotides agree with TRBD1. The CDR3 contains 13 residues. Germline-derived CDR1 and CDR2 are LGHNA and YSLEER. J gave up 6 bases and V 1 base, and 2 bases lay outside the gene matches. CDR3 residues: CASSQVGGDGYTF. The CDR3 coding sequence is TGCGCCAGCAGCCAAGTAGGGGGCGATGGCTACACCTTC.

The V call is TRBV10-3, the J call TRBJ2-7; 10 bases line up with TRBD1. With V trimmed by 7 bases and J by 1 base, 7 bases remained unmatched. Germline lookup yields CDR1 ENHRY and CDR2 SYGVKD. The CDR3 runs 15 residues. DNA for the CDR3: TGTGCCATCAAGGCGACAGGGGGCGAATCCTACGAGCAGTACTTC. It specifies CAIKATGGESYEQYF.

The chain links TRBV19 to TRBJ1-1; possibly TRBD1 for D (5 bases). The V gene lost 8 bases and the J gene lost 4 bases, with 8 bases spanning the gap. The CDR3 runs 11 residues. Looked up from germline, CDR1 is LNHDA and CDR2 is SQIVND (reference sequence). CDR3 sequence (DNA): TGTGCCAGTGGTCAGGGCACTGAAGCTTTCTTT. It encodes CASGQGTEAFF.

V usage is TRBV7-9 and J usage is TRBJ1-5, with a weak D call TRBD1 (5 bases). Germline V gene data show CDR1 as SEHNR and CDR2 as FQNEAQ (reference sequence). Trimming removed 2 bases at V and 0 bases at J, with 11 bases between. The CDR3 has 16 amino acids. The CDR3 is CASSLSGGLSNQPQHF. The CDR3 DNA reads TGTGCCAGCAGCTTAAGTGGGGGACTTAGCAATCAGCCCCAGCATTTT.

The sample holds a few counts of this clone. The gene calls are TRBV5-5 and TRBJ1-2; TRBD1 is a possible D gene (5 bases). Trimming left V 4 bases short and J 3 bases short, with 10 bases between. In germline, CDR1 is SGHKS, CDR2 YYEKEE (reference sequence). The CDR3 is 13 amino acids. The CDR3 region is CASSLVRDYGYTF. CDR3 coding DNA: TGTGCCAGCAGCCTAGTCAGGGACTATGGCTACACCTTC.

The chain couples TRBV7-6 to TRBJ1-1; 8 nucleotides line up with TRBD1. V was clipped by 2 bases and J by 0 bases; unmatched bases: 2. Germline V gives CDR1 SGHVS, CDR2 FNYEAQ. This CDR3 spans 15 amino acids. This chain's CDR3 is CASSLLTGVNTEAFF. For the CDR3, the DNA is TGTGCCAGCAGCTTACTGACAGGGGTGAACACTGAAGCTTTCTTT.

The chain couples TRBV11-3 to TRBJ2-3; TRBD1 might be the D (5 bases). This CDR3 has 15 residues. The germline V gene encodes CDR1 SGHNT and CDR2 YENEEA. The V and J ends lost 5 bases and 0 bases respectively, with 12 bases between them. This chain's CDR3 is CASSQGPLSTDTQYF. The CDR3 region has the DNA TGTGCCAGCAGCCAGGGTCCTCTTAGCACAGATACGCAGTATTTT.

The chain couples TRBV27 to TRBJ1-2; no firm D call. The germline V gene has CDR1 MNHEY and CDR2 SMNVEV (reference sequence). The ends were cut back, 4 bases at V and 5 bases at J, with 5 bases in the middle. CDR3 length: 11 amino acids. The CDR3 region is CASSSGYGYTF. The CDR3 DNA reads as TGTGCCAGCAGTTCGGGTTATGGCTACACCTTC.

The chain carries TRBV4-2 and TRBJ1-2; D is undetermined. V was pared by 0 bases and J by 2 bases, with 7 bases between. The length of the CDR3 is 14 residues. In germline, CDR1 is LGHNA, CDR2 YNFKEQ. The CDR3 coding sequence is TGTGCCAGCAGCCAAGACAAACTAAACTATGGCTACACCTTC. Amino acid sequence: CASSQDKLNYGYTF.

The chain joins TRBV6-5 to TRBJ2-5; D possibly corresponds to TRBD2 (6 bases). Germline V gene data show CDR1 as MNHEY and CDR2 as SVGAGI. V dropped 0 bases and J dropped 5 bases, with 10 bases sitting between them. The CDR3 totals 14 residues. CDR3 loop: CASSYSGDWETQYF. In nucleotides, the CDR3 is TGTGCCAGCAGTTACTCGGGGGACTGGGAGACCCAGTACTTC.

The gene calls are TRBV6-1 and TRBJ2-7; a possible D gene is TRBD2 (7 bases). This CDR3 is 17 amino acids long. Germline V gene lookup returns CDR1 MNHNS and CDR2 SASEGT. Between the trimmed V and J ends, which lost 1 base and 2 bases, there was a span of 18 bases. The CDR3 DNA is TGTGCCAGCAGTGAAGATTGGGGGGGCAGGCCCCCCTACGAGCAGTACTTC. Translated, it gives CASSEDWGGRPPYEQYF.

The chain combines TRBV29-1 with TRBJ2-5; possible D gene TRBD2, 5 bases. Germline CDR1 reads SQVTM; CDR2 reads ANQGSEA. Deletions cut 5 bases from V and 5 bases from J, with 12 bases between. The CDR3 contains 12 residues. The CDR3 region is CSVRTSIETQYF. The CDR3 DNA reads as TGCAGCGTTCGTACTAGTATTGAGACCCAGTACTTC.

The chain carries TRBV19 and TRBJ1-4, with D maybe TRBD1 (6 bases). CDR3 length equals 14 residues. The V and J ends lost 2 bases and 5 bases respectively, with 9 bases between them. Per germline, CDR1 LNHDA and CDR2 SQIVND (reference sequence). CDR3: CASSIWQGNEKLFF. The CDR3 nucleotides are TGTGCCAGTAGTATATGGCAGGGGAATGAAAAACTGTTTTTT.

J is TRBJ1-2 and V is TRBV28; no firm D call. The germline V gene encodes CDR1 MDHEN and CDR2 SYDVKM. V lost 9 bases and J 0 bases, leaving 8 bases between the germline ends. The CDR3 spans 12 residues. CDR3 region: CASFIPNYGYTF. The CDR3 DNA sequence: TGTGCCAGTTTCATCCCTAACTATGGCTACACCTTC.

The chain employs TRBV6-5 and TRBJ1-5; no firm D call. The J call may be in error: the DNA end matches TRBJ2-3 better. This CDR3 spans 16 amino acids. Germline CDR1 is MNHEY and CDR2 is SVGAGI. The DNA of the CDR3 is TGTGCCAGCAGTTGGAAGTATTCCCCAGGCAATCAGCCCCAGTATTTT. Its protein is CASSWKYSPGNQPQYF.